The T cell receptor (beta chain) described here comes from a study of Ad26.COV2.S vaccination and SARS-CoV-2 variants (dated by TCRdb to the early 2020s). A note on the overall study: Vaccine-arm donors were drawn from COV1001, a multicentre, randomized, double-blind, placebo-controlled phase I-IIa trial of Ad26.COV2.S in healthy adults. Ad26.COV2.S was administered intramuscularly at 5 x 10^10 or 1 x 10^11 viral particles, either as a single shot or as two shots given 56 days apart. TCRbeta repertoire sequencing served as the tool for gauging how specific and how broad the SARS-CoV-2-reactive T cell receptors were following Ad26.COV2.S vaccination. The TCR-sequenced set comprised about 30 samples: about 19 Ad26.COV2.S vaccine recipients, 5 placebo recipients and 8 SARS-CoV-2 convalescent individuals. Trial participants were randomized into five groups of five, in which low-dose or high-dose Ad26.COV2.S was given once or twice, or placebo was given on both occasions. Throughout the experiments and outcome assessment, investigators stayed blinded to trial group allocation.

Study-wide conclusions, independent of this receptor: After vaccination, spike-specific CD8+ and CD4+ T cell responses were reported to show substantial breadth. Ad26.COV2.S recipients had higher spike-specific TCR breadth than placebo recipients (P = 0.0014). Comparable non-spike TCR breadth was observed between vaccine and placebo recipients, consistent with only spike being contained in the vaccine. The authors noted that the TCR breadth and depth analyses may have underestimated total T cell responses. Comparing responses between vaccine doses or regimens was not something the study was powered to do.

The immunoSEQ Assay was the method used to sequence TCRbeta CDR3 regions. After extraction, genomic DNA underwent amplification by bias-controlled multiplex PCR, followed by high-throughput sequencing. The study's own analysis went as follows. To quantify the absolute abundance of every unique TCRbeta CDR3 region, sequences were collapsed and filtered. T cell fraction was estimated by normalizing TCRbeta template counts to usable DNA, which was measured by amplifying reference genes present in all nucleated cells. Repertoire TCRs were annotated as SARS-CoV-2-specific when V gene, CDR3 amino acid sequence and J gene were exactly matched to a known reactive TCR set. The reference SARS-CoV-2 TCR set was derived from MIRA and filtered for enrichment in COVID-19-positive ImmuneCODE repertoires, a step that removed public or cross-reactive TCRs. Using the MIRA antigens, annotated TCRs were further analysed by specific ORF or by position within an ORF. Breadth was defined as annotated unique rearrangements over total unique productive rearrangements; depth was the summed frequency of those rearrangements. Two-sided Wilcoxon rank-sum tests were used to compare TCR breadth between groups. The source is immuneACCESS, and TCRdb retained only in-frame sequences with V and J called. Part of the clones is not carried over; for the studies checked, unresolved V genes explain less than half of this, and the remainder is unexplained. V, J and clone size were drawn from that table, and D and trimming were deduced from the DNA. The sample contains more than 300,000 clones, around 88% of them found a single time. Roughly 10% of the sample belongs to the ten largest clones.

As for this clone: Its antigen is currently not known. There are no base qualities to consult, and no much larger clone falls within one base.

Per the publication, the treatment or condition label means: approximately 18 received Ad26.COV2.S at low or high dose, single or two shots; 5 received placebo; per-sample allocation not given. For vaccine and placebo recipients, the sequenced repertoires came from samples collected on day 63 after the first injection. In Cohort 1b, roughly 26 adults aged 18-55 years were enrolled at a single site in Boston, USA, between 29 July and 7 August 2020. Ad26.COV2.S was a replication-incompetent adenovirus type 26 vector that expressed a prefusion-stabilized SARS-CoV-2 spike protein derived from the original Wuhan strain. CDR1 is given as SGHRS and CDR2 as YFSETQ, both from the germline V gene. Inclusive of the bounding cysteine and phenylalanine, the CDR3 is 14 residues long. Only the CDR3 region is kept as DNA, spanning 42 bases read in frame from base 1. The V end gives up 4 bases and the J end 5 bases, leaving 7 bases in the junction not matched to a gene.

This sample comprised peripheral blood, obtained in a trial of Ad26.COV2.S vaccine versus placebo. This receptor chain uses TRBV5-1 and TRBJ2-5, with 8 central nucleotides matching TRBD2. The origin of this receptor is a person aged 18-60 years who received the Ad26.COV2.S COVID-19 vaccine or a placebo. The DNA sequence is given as TGCGCCAGCAGCCCGGGGGGGCCCCATGAGACCCAGTACTTC. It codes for CASSPGGPHETQYF.